The 10 T cell receptor beta chains listed next were all sequenced from one sample in a study of T cells in Graves' hyperthyroidism and ophthalmopathy. What was amplified from RNA transcripts were TCR beta CDR3 regions. With the HTBI primer set, the TCR CDR3 went through a first round of RT-PCR. Each CDR3 protein gets one entry after TCRdb re-called the multiplex PCR reads with MiXCR. The data hold roughly 630,000 distinct CDR3 sequences, with roughly 14% observed a single time. What was sequenced was blood. The origin of the receptors is a woman aged 25 to 39 with Graves' hyperthyroidism.

Remarks on this clonotype: It may be a read error: a sequence one base away is much more abundant. This rearrangement joins TRBV10-3 to TRBJ2-1; D call uncertain. Germline V gives CDR1 ENHRY, CDR2 SYGVKD. The germline V and J ends were trimmed by 6 bases and 5 bases, with 5 bases remaining between them. The CDR3 contains 11 residues. CDR3: CAISQNNEQFF. CDR3 nucleotide sequence: TGTGCCATCAGCCAGAACAATGAGCAGTTCTTC.

This clonotype was picked up many times. The chain has TRBV20-1 and TRBJ2-7; 8 bases agree with TRBD2. The CDR3 length is 14 residues. Unmatched junction bases numbered 10, after V lost 4 bases and J lost 5 bases. From germline, CDR1 is DFQATT and CDR2 SNEGSKA (reference sequence). The CDR3 nucleotides read TGCAGTGCTATGAGGGGACTAGTGGGCGACGAGCAGTACTTC. This translates into CSAMRGLVGDEQYF.

The chain links TRBV30 to TRBJ2-5; D not resolved. Between the trimmed V and J ends, which lost 2 bases and 3 bases, there was a span of 7 bases. This CDR3 is built from 12 residues. CDR1 GTSNPN and CDR2 SVGIG come from the germline V gene (reference sequence). CDR3 sequence reads: CAWSPREETQYF. As DNA, the CDR3 is TGTGCCTGGAGTCCAAGGGAAGAGACCCAGTACTTC.

This clonotype came up many times. The V and J genes are TRBV20-1 and TRBJ2-3; D not resolved. In germline, CDR1 is DFQATT, CDR2 SNEGSKA (reference sequence). CDR3 length: 12 residues. Trimming stripped 2 bases from V and 2 bases from J, with 5 bases between. In DNA form, the CDR3 reads TGCAGTGCTAGACCGAACACAGATACGCAGTATTTT. As protein: CSARPNTDTQYF.

This clonotype was detected ten times or more. The chain is built from TRBV7-9 and TRBJ2-3; 9 positions match TRBD2. Trimming removed 1 base from V and 4 bases from J; junction bases left unmatched: 15. This CDR3 comprises 19 residues. Looked up from germline, CDR1 is SEHNR and CDR2 is FQNEAQ (reference sequence). CDR3 protein: CASSLVDPVVAGVADTQYF. The CDR3 region has the DNA TGTGCCAGCAGCTTAGTGGACCCAGTGGTAGCGGGAGTGGCAGATACGCAGTATTTT.

The rearrangement links TRBV6-5 to TRBJ2-7, with 8 bases aligning to TRBD2. Germline V gene data show CDR1 as MNHEY and CDR2 as SVGAGI. The CDR3 spans 16 residues. The V segment lost 0 bases and the J segment 0 bases; nucleotides outside the gene matches: 4. As DNA, the CDR3 is TGTGCCAGCAGTTACTCACAGCGGGAGAGCTCCTACGAGCAGTACTTC. Residues: CASSYSQRESSYEQYF.

This clonotype was picked up many times. V is TRBV19 and J is TRBJ2-7; weak D call: TRBD1 (7 bases). The V end lost 1 base, the J end lost 7 bases, and 17 bases lay between the germline ends. The CDR3 covers 15 residues. Germline loops: CDR1 LNHDA, CDR2 SQIVND (reference sequence). The CDR3 here is CASSIGGTAAGEQYF. The CDR3 DNA follows: TGTGCCAGTAGTATAGGAGGGACAGCGGCGGGGGAGCAGTACTTC. Based on the CDR3 plus reference TRBV19 and TRBJ2-7, the full variable domain is DGGITQSPKYLFRKEGQNVTLSCEQNLNHDAMYWYRQDPGQGLRLIYYSQIVNDFQKGDIAEGYSVSREKKESFPLTVTSAQKNPTAFYLCASSIGGTAAGEQYFGPGTRLTVT.

This clonotype was seen more than once but under ten times. V is TRBV9 and J is TRBJ2-7; D is unresolved. The CDR3 spans 16 residues. Germline loops: CDR1 SGDLS, CDR2 YYNGEE. The V gene lost 0 bases and the J gene lost 1 base, with 14 bases spanning the gap. The CDR3 region has the DNA TGTGCCAGCAGCGTAGGAAGTTCGGGCAAATCCTACGAGCAGTACTTC. It is translated as CASSVGSSGKSYEQYF.

This clonotype was detected only a few times. CDR3 loop: CASSLAGPVNNEQFF. The CDR3 DNA reads TGTGCCAGCAGCTTAGCGGGACCCGTGAACAATGAGCAGTTCTTC. The rearrangement links TRBV7-6 to TRBJ2-1; perhaps D is TRBD1 or TRBD2 (5 bases each). CDR1 SGHVS and CDR2 FNYEAQ come from the germline V gene. There are 15 residues in the CDR3. V lost 0 bases and J lost 5, with 11 bases in between.

This clonotype was recorded many times. The chain joins TRBV30 to TRBJ1-6, with 9 bases identical to TRBD1. The V gene end was trimmed by 3 bases and the J gene end by 8 bases; junction bases not matched to a gene: 8. Per germline, CDR1 GTSNPN and CDR2 SVGIG (reference sequence). CDR3 size: 15 residues. CDR3 DNA: TGTGCCTGGAGCGAGGCGGGACAGGGTTATTCACCCCTCCACTTT. It translates to CAWSEAGQGYSPLHF.